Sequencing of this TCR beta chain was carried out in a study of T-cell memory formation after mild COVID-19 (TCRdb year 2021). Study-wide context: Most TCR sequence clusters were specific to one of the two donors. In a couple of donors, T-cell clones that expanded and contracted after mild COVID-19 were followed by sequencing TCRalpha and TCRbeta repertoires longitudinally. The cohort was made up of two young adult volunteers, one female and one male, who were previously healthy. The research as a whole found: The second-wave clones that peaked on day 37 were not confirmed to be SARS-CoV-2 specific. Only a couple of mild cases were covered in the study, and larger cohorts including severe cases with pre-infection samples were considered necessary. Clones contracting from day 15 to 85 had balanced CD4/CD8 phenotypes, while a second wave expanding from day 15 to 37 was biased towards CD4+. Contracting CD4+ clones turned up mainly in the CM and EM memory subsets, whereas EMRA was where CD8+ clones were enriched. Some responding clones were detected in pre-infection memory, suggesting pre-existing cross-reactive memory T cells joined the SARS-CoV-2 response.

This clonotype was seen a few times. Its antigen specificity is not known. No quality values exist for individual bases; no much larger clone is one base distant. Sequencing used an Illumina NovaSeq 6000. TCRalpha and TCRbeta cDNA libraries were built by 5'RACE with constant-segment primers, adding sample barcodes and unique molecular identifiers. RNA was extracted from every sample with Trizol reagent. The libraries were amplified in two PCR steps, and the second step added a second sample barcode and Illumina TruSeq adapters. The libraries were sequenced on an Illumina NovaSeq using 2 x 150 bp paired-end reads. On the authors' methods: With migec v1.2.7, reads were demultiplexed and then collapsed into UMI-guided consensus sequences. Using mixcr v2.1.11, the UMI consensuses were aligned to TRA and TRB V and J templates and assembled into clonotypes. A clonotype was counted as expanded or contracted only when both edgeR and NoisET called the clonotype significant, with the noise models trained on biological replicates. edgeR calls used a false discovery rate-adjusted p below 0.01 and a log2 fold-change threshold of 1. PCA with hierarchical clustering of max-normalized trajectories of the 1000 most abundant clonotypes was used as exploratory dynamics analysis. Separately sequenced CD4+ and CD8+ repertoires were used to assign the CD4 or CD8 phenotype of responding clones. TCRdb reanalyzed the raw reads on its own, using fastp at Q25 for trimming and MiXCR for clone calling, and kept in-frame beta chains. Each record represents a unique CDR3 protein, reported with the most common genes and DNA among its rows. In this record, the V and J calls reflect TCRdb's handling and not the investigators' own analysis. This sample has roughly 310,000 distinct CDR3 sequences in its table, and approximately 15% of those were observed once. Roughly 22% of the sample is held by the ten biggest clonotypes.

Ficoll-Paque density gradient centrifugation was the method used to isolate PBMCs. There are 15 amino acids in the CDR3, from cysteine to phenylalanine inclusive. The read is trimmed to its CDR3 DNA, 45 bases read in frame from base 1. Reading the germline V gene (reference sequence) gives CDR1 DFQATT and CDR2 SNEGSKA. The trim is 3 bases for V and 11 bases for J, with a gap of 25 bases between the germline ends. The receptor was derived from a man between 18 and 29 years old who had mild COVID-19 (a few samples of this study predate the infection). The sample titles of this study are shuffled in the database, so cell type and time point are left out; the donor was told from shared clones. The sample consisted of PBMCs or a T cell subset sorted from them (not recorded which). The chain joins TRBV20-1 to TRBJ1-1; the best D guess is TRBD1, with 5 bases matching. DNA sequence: TGCAGTGCTAGTCAGCTGGCAGCTGGGGGGGTGCTGGCTTTCTTT. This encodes CSASQLAAGGVLAFF.